One sample yielded the 13 T cell receptor beta chains listed below, sequenced in a study of blood T cell repertoires in COVID-19. Here immunoSEQ multiplex PCR was the method, and the copy in TCRdb shows in-frame clones only, minus some. The table shows 52,000 or so clones, with 87% occurring only once. Sequencing was done on a sample of peripheral blood. All receptors derive from a man between 35 and 55 years old with COVID-19, enrolled during active disease.

The chain combines TRBV12-3 or TRBV12-4 with TRBJ1-3; no definite D call. The germline V and J ends were trimmed by 6 bases and 6 bases, with 3 bases remaining between them. The CDR3 extends over 10 amino acids. The CDR3 region is CASSSNTIYF. The CDR3 DNA sequence: TGTGCCAGCAGCTCAAACACCATATATTTT.

The rearrangement uses TRBV6-5 and TRBJ1-6; D gene uncertain. The V gene's germline CDR1 is MNHEY and CDR2 SVGAGI. This CDR3 is 12 amino acids long. The V and J ends lost 7 bases and 4 bases respectively, with 5 bases between them. This CDR3 reads CASTIYNSPLHF. The CDR3 DNA reads as TGTGCCAGCACTATATATAATTCACCCCTCCACTTT.

The chain uses TRBV4-1 and TRBJ2-5; a possible D gene is TRBD1 (6 bases). V lost 3 bases, J lost 1 base, and 9 bases lay in between. CDR1 is MGHRA, CDR2 YSYEKL, per germline. This CDR3 spans 14 amino acids. The CDR3 bases are TGCGCCAGCAGCCACCTGGACAGCCAAGAGACCCAGTACTTC. This gives the protein CASSHLDSQETQYF.

This sequence joins TRBV28 and TRBJ1-5; D is unresolved. Germline assignment: CDR1 MDHEN and CDR2 SYDVKM. The CDR3 loop spans 14 amino acids. V gave up 3 bases and J gave up 3 bases, with 9 bases separating them. For the CDR3, the DNA is TGTGCCAGCAGTTTGTCGTCCGTCAATCAGCCCCAGCATTTT. It translates to CASSLSSVNQPQHF.

The chain carries TRBV1 and TRBJ2-2; TRBD2 reflects the table's D call only, with no check against the DNA. TRBV1 corresponds to a pseudogene. The CDR3 has 16 residues. CDR3 sequence: CTSSQDPRTNTGELFF. DNA for the CDR3: TGCACCAGCAGCCAAGACCCGAGAACGAACACCGGGGAGCTGTTTTTT.

CDR3 bases: TGCGCCAGCAGCCAAGAAAATACGGGGGGGCCATCAGATACGCAGTATTTT. This encodes CASSQENTGGPSDTQYF. The rearrangement joins TRBV4-1 to TRBJ2-3, with TRBD2 matching 8 bases. V shed 0 bases and J 4 bases; nucleotides not matched to a gene: 9. The CDR3 is 17 amino acids. Germline V gene lookup returns CDR1 MGHRA and CDR2 YSYEKL.

The chain couples TRBV27 to TRBJ1-4; D unresolved. The length of the CDR3 is 13 residues. The germline V and J ends were trimmed by 8 bases and 7 bases, with 14 bases remaining between them. Germline assignment: CDR1 MNHEY and CDR2 SMNVEV (reference sequence). The chain's CDR3 is CASRLRIGEKLFF. DNA for the CDR3: TGTGCCAGCCGACTCAGAATTGGTGAAAAACTGTTTTTT.

V usage is TRBV7-2 and J usage is TRBJ2-7, with D possibly matching TRBD2 (6 bases). The CDR3 has 17 amino acids. CDR1 is SGHTA, CDR2 FQGNSA, per germline. Trimming took off 1 base at V and 0 bases at J, with 16 bases between the two ends. Here the CDR3 DNA reads TGTGCCAGCAGCTTAGGTGGGGACTGGAGAAGCTCCTACGAGCAGTACTTC. It is translated as CASSLGGDWRSSYEQYF.

The V call is TRBV12-3 or TRBV12-4, the J call TRBJ1-3; D remains unclear. This CDR3 spans 12 amino acids. The ends were cut back, 6 bases at V and 5 bases at J, with 8 bases in the middle. CDR3 region: CASRARRNTIYF. The CDR3 bases are TGTGCCAGCAGGGCGAGGAGAAACACCATATATTTT.

The DNA for the CDR3 is TGTGCCACCTGGGACAGGGGTGGGTATGGCTACACCTTC. This gives the protein CATWDRGGYGYTF. J is TRBJ1-2 and V is TRBV28; 10 nucleotides line up with TRBD1. Trimming took 10 bases from V and 5 from J; bases not matched to a gene: 7. The CDR3 consists of 13 residues. Looked up from germline, CDR1 is MDHEN and CDR2 is SYDVKM.

The chain carries TRBV12-3 or TRBV12-4 and TRBJ2-1; D gene uncertain. The CDR3 loop spans 13 amino acids. With 3 bases removed from V and 5 bases from J, the gap between germline ends came to 8 bases. The CDR3 sequence is CASSLGRHNEQFF. The CDR3 nucleotides are TGTGCCAGCAGTTTGGGCCGGCACAATGAGCAGTTCTTC.

The chain employs TRBV27 and TRBJ1-1, with D possibly TRBD1 on 6 matching bases. The CDR3 loop spans 15 amino acids. Per the germline V gene, CDR1 is MNHEY and CDR2 is SMNVEV (reference sequence). V was clipped by 5 bases and J by 5 bases, with 18 bases between them. The CDR3 protein is CASSLGRGGATEAFF. The CDR3 DNA reads TGTGCCAGCAGTCTCGGGAGGGGGGGCGCGACTGAAGCTTTCTTT.

The chain links TRBV2 to TRBJ2-4; weak D call: TRBD2 (5 bases). Germline values: CDR1 SNHLY, CDR2 FYNNEI. Trimming stripped 7 bases from V and 3 bases from J, with 7 bases between. The CDR3 length is 12 residues. The CDR3 nucleotides are TGTGCCAGCATGGGGAGCAAAAACATTCAGTACTTC. Translating it yields CASMGSKNIQYF.